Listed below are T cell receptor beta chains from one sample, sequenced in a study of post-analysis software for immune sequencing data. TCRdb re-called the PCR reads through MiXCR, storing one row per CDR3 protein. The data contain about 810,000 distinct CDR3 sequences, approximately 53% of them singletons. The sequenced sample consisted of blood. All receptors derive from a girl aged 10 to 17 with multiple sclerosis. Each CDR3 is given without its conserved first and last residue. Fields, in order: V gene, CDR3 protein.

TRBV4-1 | ASSQVLVPSTNNQPQH
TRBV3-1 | ASSPGRDGYT
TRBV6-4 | ASSDSGPTSADTQY
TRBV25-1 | ASSEYKLGLVGTGGANVLT
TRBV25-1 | ASGPGAGGYT
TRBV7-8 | ASSMGRTDTQY
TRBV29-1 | SVAQDLNTEAF
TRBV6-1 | ASREETGLNYNEQF
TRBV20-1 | SARGGRGDEQF
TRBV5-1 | ASSLDQPNTDTQY
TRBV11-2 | ASSIGNLQETQY
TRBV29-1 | SVRPGQGGTADTQY
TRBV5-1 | ASSLVGGISYEQY
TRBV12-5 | ASGPWGGGRNIQY
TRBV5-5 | ASGIRSGTYTDTQY
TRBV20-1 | SASVGVGTDTQY
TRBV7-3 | ASSLGTPSNEQF
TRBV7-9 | ASSLTSGTSGAGATQY
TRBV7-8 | ASSLASGVGETQY
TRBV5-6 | ASSLAGEPPYYGYT
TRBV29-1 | SAGGAATYEQY
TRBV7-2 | ASRQDLLVHNEQF
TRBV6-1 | ASGGTGRYGYT
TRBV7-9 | ASTSDQGARSIAF
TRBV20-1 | SARDPFTGATEAF
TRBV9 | ASSSRTSGGPRPYNEQF
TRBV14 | ASSQDRGGLGYEQF
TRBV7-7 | ASSQGGPPQETQY
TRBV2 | ASGDRGHEQY